This note documents a single TCR beta chain sequence. The data were produced by immunoSEQ multiplex PCR, yet TCRdb's version contains in-frame clones alone and is incomplete. Altogether about 170,000 clones are present, approximately 85% being singletons, with the ten largest covering 6.5% to 7.5%. This record belongs to a study of blood T cell repertoires in COVID-19. At the level of the study: The study drew acute and convalescent COVID-19 samples from the United States, Italy and Spain. PBMCs, B-cell-depleted T cells, or T cells provided the cDNA or gDNA that made up the material.

V was shortened by 6 bases and J by 2 bases, with 11 bases between the two germline ends. From germline, CDR1 is KGHSH and CDR2 LQKENI. This CDR3 has 15 residues. Sequenced: peripheral blood. The V gene is TRBV18, the J gene TRBJ2-6; D is unresolved. This sequence was found in a man at least 80 years old with COVID-19, enrolled during active disease. The CDR3 coding sequence is TGTGCCAGCTCGACACCTTTTGCTGGGGCCAACGTCCTGACTTTC. Translated: CASSTPFAGANVLTF.